This TCR beta chain was identified during a study of OX40 agonist ivuxolimab in advanced cancers. Background on the study: Patients received intravenous ivuxolimab every 2 weeks at 0.01 to 10 mg/kg. Enrolled patients in dose escalation had cancers that were hepatocellular carcinoma, melanoma, renal cell or head and neck cancer. Patients were roughly 83% male with ages roughly 23 to 85, mean roughly 64.

In the case of this clone: The target antigen is unknown.

Using immunoSEQ multiplex PCR, the repertoire was profiled, and TCRdb retains in-frame clones only, with some absent. This table holds 15,000 to 20,000 clones, roughly 85% found once. General observations from the study: Certain nonresponders additionally had low normalized T-cell clonal expansion.

V was pared by 3 bases and J by 1 base, with 3 bases of the junction left unmatched. This CDR3 comprises 15 residues. Germline values: CDR1 MNHEY, CDR2 SMNVEV (reference sequence). The input for sequencing was CD4+ or CD8+ T cells sorted from blood, taken in a trial of the OX40 agonist ivuxolimab. J is TRBJ2-3 and V is TRBV27; 8 positions match TRBD1. The source of this sequence is an adult with an advanced solid tumor such as melanoma, head and neck, liver or kidney cancer. CDR3 bases: TGTGCCAGCAGTTTTTTGACAGGGGGCACAGATACGCAGTATTTT. It is translated as CASSFLTGGTDTQYF.